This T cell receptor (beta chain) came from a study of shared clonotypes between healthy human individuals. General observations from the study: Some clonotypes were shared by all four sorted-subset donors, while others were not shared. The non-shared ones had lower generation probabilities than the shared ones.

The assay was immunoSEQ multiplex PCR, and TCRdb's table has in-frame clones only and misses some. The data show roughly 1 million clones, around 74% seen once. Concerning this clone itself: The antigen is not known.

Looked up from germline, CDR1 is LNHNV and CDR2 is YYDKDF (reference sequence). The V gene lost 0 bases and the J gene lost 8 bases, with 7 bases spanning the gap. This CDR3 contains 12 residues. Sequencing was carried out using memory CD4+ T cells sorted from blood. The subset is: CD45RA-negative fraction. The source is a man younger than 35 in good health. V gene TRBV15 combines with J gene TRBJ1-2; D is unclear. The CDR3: CATSRDYGGYTF. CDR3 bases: TGTGCCACCAGCAGAGATTATGGAGGCTACACCTTC.